The rows below give T cell receptor beta chains drawn from one sample of a study of T cell changes during pregnancy in multiple sclerosis. Method: immunoSEQ multiplex PCR; TCRdb's copy keeps in-frame clones and lacks some. The table has around 70,000 clones, 85% to 95% seen once. Sequencing used CD4+ T cells from peripheral blood mononuclear cells, obtained after pregnancy. The receptors were gathered from a female donor with multiple sclerosis, enrolled in a pregnancy study. Each CDR3 is given with its conserved first and last residue. The D gene is left open where the match is weak. Size is omitted from some rows. Given values are once, few, many or a class for expanded clones.

size | J | V | D | DNA | CDR3
NA | TRBJ2-1 | TRBV5-1 | TRBD2 | TGCGCCAGCAGCCCTTTGAGGGGTAGCGGGGGGGCAGGTGAGCAGTTCTTC | CASSPLRGSGGAGEQFF
NA | TRBJ2-1 | TRBV9 | NA | TGTGCCAGCAGCTCAGGACAGCTGGCCTACAATGAGCAGTTCTTC | CASSSGQLAYNEQFF
NA | TRBJ2-3 | TRBV7-3 | TRBD2 | TGTGCCAGCAGCTCCATGGTGCGGGGGATAGCAGATACGCAGTATTTT | CASSSMVRGIADTQYF
NA | TRBJ1-3 | TRBV5-1 | NA | TGCGCCAGCAGCCCGGACACTGAAATCTCTGGAAACACCATATATTTT | CASSPDTEISGNTIYF
NA | TRBJ1-4 | TRBV30 | TRBD1 | TGTGCCTGGAGTGCCCCTCGGGACAGGGGGCTTAATGAAAAACTGTTTTTT | CAWSAPRDRGLNEKLFF
NA | TRBJ1-3 | TRBV6-1 | NA | TGTGCCAGCAGTGAAGGGAGGGGCTCTGGAAACACCATATATTTT | CASSEGRGSGNTIYF
NA | TRBJ1-2 | TRBV7-8 | TRBD1 | TGTGCCAGCAGCTTCAGGGACAGAACCCCCTATGGCTACACCTTC | CASSFRDRTPYGYTF
NA | TRBJ2-2 | TRBV2 | NA | TGTGCCAGCACTCCCCCCCGGGATTTGAACACCGGGGAGCTGTTTTTT | CASTPPRDLNTGELFF
NA | TRBJ2-3 | TRBV30 | NA | TGTGCCTGGAGTGTACTCCCAGGGGACACAGATACGCAGTATTTT | CAWSVLPGDTDTQYF
NA | TRBJ1-5 | TRBV5-1 | TRBD1 | TGCGCCAGCAGCTTGGAGGCAGGGGGCCAGCCCCAGCATTTT | CASSLEAGGQPQHF
NA | TRBJ1-2 | TRBV7-2 | NA | TGTGCCAGCAGCTTAGACGTCGGGGTTTTTGGGTATGGCTACACCTTC | CASSLDVGVFGYGYTF
once | TRBJ2-1 | TRBV28 | TRBD1 | TGTGCCAGCAGTTCCCACAGGGGGTCCTACAATGAGCAGTTCTTC | CASSSHRGSYNEQFF
NA | TRBJ2-3 | TRBV6-5 | TRBD2 | TGTGCCAGCAGTTCCCGGCTAGCGGGAAGCACAGATACGCAGTATTTT | CASSSRLAGSTDTQYF
NA | TRBJ1-1 | TRBV30 | NA | TGTGCCTGGACTCCGGGACTGATCATGAACACTGAAGCTTTCTTT | CAWTPGLIMNTEAFF
NA | TRBJ2-3 | TRBV2 | NA | TGTGCCAGCAGCTCTAGCGTCGGCACAGATACGCAGTATTTT | CASSSSVGTDTQYF
few | TRBJ1-2 | TRBV7-2 | NA | TGTGCCAGCAGCTTAGGAGCACTAAAGGACTATGGCTACACCTTC | CASSLGALKDYGYTF
NA | TRBJ1-5 | TRBV18 | TRBD1 | TGTGCCAGCTCACCCCCAGGAGGGGGACAGGGGTTGCCCCAGCATTTT | CASSPPGGGQGLPQHF
NA | TRBJ2-7 | TRBV5-6 | TRBD1 | TGTGCCAGCAGTTATACAGGGGGCGCAGGTCGCGAGCAGTACTTC | CASSYTGGAGREQYF
NA | TRBJ2-3 | TRBV27 | TRBD2 | TGTGCCAGCAGTTCCCTCCCGGGACTAGCGGGGGGCACAGATACGCAGTATTTT | CASSSLPGLAGGTDTQYF
NA | TRBJ2-2 | TRBV30 | NA | TGTGCCTGGAGTGATCCGGGTTTCGGGGAGCTGTTTTTT | CAWSDPGFGELFF
NA | TRBJ1-5 | TRBV29-1 | TRBD1 | TGCAGCGTGGGGGGACAGGGAGGTTCGGATCAGCCCCAGCATTTT | CSVGGQGGSDQPQHF
once | TRBJ1-4 | TRBV7-9 | TRBD1 | TGTGCCAGCAGTGTGGACGGACAGGGTGGTAATGAAAAACTGTTTTTT | CASSVDGQGGNEKLFF
NA | TRBJ2-1 | TRBV9 | NA | TGTGCCAGCAGCGTCACTGTGGGGAGTGGGGGGGCGGTTGAGCAGTTCTTC | CASSVTVGSGGAVEQFF
NA | TRBJ2-5 | TRBV5-1 | TRBD2 | TGCGCCAGCAGCTTGATAGCGGGGCGCCAAGAGACCCAGTACTTC | CASSLIAGRQETQYF
NA | TRBJ1-1 | TRBV5-4 | NA | TGTGCCAGCAGCTTGATCGGGGTAGACACTGAAGCTTTCTTT | CASSLIGVDTEAFF
NA | TRBJ2-1 | TRBV7-3 | TRBD1 | TGTGCCAGCAGCCCGACAGGGGTTAATGAGCAGTTCTTC | CASSPTGVNEQFF
NA | TRBJ1-2 | TRBV30 | NA | TGTGCCGGATGGGGGGGAGTAGGCTATGGCTACACCTTC | CAGWGGVGYGYTF
NA | TRBJ2-1 | TRBV6-6 | NA | TGTGCCAGCAGCCGTGGTGGGCCTCACAATGAGCAGTTCTTC | CASSRGGPHNEQFF
once | TRBJ2-7 | TRBV10-3 | NA | TGTGCCATCAGTGAGTCGGGATTCGGGGCAGGGGTGACGGGAGAGCAGTACTTC | CAISESGFGAGVTGEQYF
NA | TRBJ2-7 | TRBV5-1 | TRBD1 | TGCGCCAGCAGCTTCGATGCGGGACAGGGGTACGAGCAGTACTTC | CASSFDAGQGYEQYF
NA | TRBJ2-7 | TRBV4-1 | NA | TGCGCCAGCAGCCAACTACGAGGGACAACCTACGAGCAGTACTTC | CASSQLRGTTYEQYF
NA | TRBJ1-2 | TRBV18 | TRBD1 | TGTGCCAGCTCACGGGACAGGGATGATGGCTACACCTTC | CASSRDRDDGYTF
NA | TRBJ2-2 | TRBV25-1 | TRBD1 | TGTGCCAGCAGTGCGACAGGGAGGAACACCGGGGAGCTGTTTTTT | CASSATGRNTGELFF
NA | TRBJ1-5 | TRBV6-5 | TRBD1 | TGTGCCAGCAGTTGGGGACAGGGGGCGGGACAGCCCCAGCATTTT | CASSWGQGAGQPQHF
NA | TRBJ2-2 | TRBV6-5 | NA | TGTGCCAGCAGTCCCAGCGACGCCACCGGGGAGCTGTTTTTT | CASSPSDATGELFF
few | TRBJ1-5 | TRBV6-5 | NA | TGTGCCAGCACCACCGGGGATCAGCCCCAGCATTTT | CASTTGDQPQHF
NA | TRBJ1-5 | TRBV6-1 | NA | TGTGCCAGCAGAGTAGGGGGGGGGAGCAATCAGCCCCAGCATTTT | CASRVGGGSNQPQHF
NA | TRBJ2-3 | TRBV27 | NA | TGTGCCAGCAGACTAAACAGGGCTACAGATACGCAGTATTTT | CASRLNRATDTQYF
NA | TRBJ1-6 | TRBV7-3 | NA | TGTGCCAGCAGCTTGCAGGCTAATTCACCCCTCCACTTT | CASSLQANSPLHF
NA | TRBJ1-3 | TRBV10-2 | NA | TGCGCCAGCAGCCCTCGAGCGGGGTTCGCTGGAAACACCATATATTTT | CASSPRAGFAGNTIYF
NA | TRBJ2-1 | TRBV28 | TRBD1 | TGTGCCAGCAGTGAGGACAGGGTCAATGAGCAGTTCTTC | CASSEDRVNEQFF
NA | TRBJ1-1 | TRBV7-2 | NA | TGTGCCAGCAGCTTAGATAGGGGGTATAACACTGAAGCTTTCTTT | CASSLDRGYNTEAFF
NA | TRBJ1-2 | TRBV18 | TRBD1 | TGTGCCAGCTCACAGGGACAGGGTCGCGGGGCGAGCTATGGCTACACCTTC | CASSQGQGRGASYGYTF
NA | TRBJ1-5 | TRBV6-6 | NA | TGTGCCAGCAGTTTCACAGGGAAACAGCCCCAGCATTTT | CASSFTGKQPQHF
NA | TRBJ2-2 | TRBV6-5 | TRBD2 | TGTGCCAGCAGAATGGTACGGGAGGGCGGGGAGCTGTTTTTT | CASRMVREGGELFF
NA | TRBJ2-7 | TRBV10-3 | NA | TGTGCCATCAGTGAGTCGGGGGGGACAACGCAGTACTTC | CAISESGGTTQYF
NA | TRBJ2-2 | TRBV6-1 | TRBD1 | TGTGCCAGCAGTGAGCCGGGACAGGCCACCGGGGAGCTGTTTTTT | CASSEPGQATGELFF
NA | TRBJ2-2 | TRBV6-1 | TRBD2 | TGTGCCAGCGGGAGGGATGCGAACACCGGGGAGCTGTTTTTT | CASGRDANTGELFF